This is a list of T cell receptor beta chains from one sample in a study of blood T cell repertoires in COVID-19. Sequencing used immunoSEQ multiplex PCR; TCRdb keeps in-frame clones, though not all of them. The sample consists of under 300,000 clones, about 90% of them appearing once. What was sequenced was PBMCs or T cells enriched from blood (not recorded which). These receptors originate from a woman aged 40 to 55 who had been exposed to COVID-19. Each CDR3 is given with its conserved first and last residue. Each record gives: D gene, clone size, V gene, J gene, CDR3 protein, CDR3 DNA. The D gene is left open where the match is weak. Size is omitted from some rows. Given values are once, few, many or a class for expanded clones.

TRBD1	-	TRBV2	TRBJ2-5	CASSDSTSGTGQETQYF	TGTGCCAGCAGTGACTCCACTTCCGGGACAGGGCAAGAGACCCAGTACTTC
TRBD2	once	TRBV19	TRBJ2-1	CASSIGTSSYNEQFF	TGTGCCAGTAGTATTGGGACTAGCTCCTACAATGAGCAGTTCTTC
-	-	TRBV18	TRBJ2-2	CASSPAGPTGELFF	TGTGCCAGCTCACCAGCGGGACCGACCGGGGAGCTGTTTTTT
TRBD1	-	TRBV27	TRBJ1-2	CASRSFASGGFGYGYTF	TGTGCCAGCCGGTCCTTCGCTTCAGGGGGCTTTGGCTATGGCTACACCTTC
TRBD1	-	TRBV11-3	TRBJ2-2	CASSDRDRATGELFF	TGTGCCAGCAGCGACCGGGACAGGGCCACCGGGGAGCTGTTTTTT
TRBD2	-	TRBV28	TRBJ2-1	CASSLLTGGQFF	TGTGCCAGCAGTTTATTAACGGGGGGACAGTTCTTC
-	-	TRBV30	TRBJ1-2	CAAHRGPIGYTF	TGTGCCGCTCACCGGGGTCCTATAGGCTACACCTTC
TRBD1	-	TRBV6-5	TRBJ2-1	CASSPGQARPGVQFF	TGTGCCAGCAGCCCCGGACAGGCTCGGCCTGGCGTGCAGTTCTTC
TRBD1	once	TRBV5-1	TRBJ2-3	CASSLGTGVTDTQYF	TGCGCCAGCAGCTTGGGGACAGGGGTTACAGATACGCAGTATTTT
-	-	TRBV6-5	TRBJ1-1	CSTYRARDTEAFF	TGTTCCACTTACAGGGCCAGGGACACTGAAGCTTTCTTT
TRBD1	-	TRBV13	TRBJ2-7	CASSLQGAEQYF	TGTGCCAGCAGCCTTCAGGGGGCAGAGCAGTACTTC